This section outlines one TCR beta chain sequence together with its context. This clonotype was counted only a few times. There is no known antigen for this receptor. No base quality values were provided; no much bigger clone lies one nucleotide off. To demonstrate the VDJtools post-analysis software, the study profiled TCR beta repertoires from the peripheral blood of some 13 young patients with multiple sclerosis. The multiple sclerosis patients were children and adolescents ranging in age from 6 to 15 years. Library construction relied on PCR. These reads were obtained on an Illumina HiSeq 2500. To reduce PCR and sequencing biases, unique molecular identifiers were built into the TCR beta cDNA libraries. Roughly 500,000 cDNA molecules were obtained for every 1 to 10 million input T cells, so each molecule roughly corresponded to one T cell. The patient libraries were prepared and sequenced with the same protocol used for the earlier healthy control dataset. Within a given batch, samples were prepared together, multiplexed and sequenced on the same HiSeq lane. As for how the authors treated the data: MIGEC was used to process the raw barcoded reads, and molecular identifier groups with only a single read were discarded before consensus assembly and CDR3 extraction. Clonotype tables were post-analysed with VDJtools, normalizing diversity by down-sampling all datasets to the smallest sample size. To correct batch-related cross-sample contamination, repertoire overlap clustering matched CDR3 amino acid sequences but not nucleotide sequences. The public reads were reprocessed in TCRdb via fastp at Q25 and MiXCR, keeping in-frame beta chains. Every distinct CDR3 protein forms one entry, paired with its most common genes and DNA. Clone size and V and J calls follow TCRdb, not the original study. For this sample the table gives 650,000 to 850,000 distinct CDR3 sequences, of which about 43% were detected only once. The top ten hold approximately 5% of the sample.

The CDR3 spans 14 residues, from the cysteine through the phenylalanine. The kept DNA is CDR3 alone, 42 bases in frame from the first base. V gives up 5 bases and J gives up 4 bases, and the segment between their germline ends measures 13 bases. This record belongs to a study of post-analysis software for immune sequencing data (dated by TCRdb to between 2014 and 2017). Regarding the study in general: Disease courses on record covered relapsing-remitting, secondary progressive and progressive-relapsing multiple sclerosis, though some patients had no subtype annotation. A subset of samples was prepared in parallel using single-end sample barcoding, then pooled and co-amplified after Illumina adapter ligation. The patient repertoires were compared against about 10 previously published healthy control repertoires obtained from donors aged about 6 to 28 years. Study-level results and caveats: The control group was slightly older than the multiple sclerosis patient group. When samples were clustered directly using the F measure, samples prepared in the same batch co-clustered strongly, which prompted a batch-effect correction. Normalized Chao1 diversity was significantly lower in multiple sclerosis patients than controls, suggesting substantial peripheral T-cell clonal expansion. Four to six TRBV segments, including TRBV5-6, TRBV5-1 and TRBV20-1, were significantly more frequent in patients than controls.

The receptor's source is a girl under 18 with multiple sclerosis. The sample taken for sequencing was blood. Recombination connected TRBV12-3 or TRBV12-4 to TRBJ2-3, with an unclear D gene assignment. The CDR3 protein is CASSPTAGADTQYF. Read as DNA, the sequence is TGTGCCAGCAGTCCTACTGCCGGAGCAGATACGCAGTATTTT.